This T cell receptor (beta chain) was identified during a study of cytomegalovirus exposure and HLA in healthy donors. On the study more broadly: HLA-typed donors contributed about 85 million unique TCRs, which were held in an early data release. Whole-study results and caveats: Follow-up analysis later connected one missense variant in DCLRE1C with trimming of TCR beta V- and J-genes.

This clone was counted only a few times. Its target is not known. The V end lost 2 bases, the J end lost 1 base, and 13 bases lay between the germline ends. From germline, CDR1 is SGHVS and CDR2 FQNEAQ. CDR3 length: 16 amino acids. Use of 60 Vbeta and 13 Jbeta primers characterized the PCR. Sequencing was performed with immunoSEQ multiplex PCR; in TCRdb, only in-frame clones are kept and a portion is missing. The table lists more than 50,000 clones, roughly 77% of them singletons. This sequence joins TRBV7-8 and TRBJ2-3, with D maybe TRBD1 (6 bases). The sample comprised PBMCs. The TCR originated in a middle-aged woman in good health and CMV-seropositive. The CDR3 DNA follows: TGTGCCAGCAGCTTACAGGGGTCGGTGGGCACAGATACGCAGTATTTT. It translates to CASSLQGSVGTDTQYF.